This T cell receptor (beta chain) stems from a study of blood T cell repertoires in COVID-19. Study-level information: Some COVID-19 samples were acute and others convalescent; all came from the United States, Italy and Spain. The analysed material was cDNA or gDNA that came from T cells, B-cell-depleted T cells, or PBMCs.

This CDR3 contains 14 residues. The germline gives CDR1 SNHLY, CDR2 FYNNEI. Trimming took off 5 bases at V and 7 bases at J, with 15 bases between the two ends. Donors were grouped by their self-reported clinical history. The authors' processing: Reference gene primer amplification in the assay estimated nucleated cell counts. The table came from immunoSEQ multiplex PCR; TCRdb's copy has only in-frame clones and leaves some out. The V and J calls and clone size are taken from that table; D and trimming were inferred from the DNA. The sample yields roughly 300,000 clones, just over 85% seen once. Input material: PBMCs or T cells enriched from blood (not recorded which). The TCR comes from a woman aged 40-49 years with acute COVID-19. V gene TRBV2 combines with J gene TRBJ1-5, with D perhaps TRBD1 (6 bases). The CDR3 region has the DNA TGTGCCAGCAGTTCTACAGGGTCGGGGCAGCCCCAGCATTTT. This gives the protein CASSSTGSGQPQHF. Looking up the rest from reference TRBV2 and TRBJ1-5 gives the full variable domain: EPEVTQTPSHQVTQMGQEVILRCVPISNHLYFYWYRQILGQKVEFLVSFYNNEISEKSEIFDDQFSVERPDGSNFTLKIRSTKLEDSAMYFCASSSTGSGQPQHFGDGTRLSIL.